This T cell receptor (beta chain) emerged from a study of T cell responses to AZD1222 COVID-19 vaccine. As for this clone: Its cognate antigen is unknown.

The V end was cut by 2 bases, the J end by 3 bases, with 7 bases between. The CDR3 consists of 13 residues. Findings of the study overall: Reportedly, nearly half of unique spike TCRs recognized epitopes outside B.1.351/B.1.1.7 mutations. After two AZD1222 doses, spike-specific TCR breadth and depth rose versus day 0. A mostly white British donor set with more females was recruited, and clonal diversity was possibly underestimated.

The repertoire was sequenced with immunoSEQ multiplex PCR; TCRdb's copy has only in-frame clones and lacks some. This table has tens of thousands of clones, about 93% appearing once. V and J are TRBV12-3 or TRBV12-4 and TRBJ2-5; D uncertain. The sequenced sample was peripheral blood, obtained 28 days after the second dose of the MenACWY control vaccine. This receptor was obtained from an adult who received the MenACWY meningococcal vaccine as a control. The CDR3 region has the DNA TGTGCCAGCAGTTTATCCGAAAAAGAGACCCAGTACTTC. Encoded protein: CASSLSEKETQYF.